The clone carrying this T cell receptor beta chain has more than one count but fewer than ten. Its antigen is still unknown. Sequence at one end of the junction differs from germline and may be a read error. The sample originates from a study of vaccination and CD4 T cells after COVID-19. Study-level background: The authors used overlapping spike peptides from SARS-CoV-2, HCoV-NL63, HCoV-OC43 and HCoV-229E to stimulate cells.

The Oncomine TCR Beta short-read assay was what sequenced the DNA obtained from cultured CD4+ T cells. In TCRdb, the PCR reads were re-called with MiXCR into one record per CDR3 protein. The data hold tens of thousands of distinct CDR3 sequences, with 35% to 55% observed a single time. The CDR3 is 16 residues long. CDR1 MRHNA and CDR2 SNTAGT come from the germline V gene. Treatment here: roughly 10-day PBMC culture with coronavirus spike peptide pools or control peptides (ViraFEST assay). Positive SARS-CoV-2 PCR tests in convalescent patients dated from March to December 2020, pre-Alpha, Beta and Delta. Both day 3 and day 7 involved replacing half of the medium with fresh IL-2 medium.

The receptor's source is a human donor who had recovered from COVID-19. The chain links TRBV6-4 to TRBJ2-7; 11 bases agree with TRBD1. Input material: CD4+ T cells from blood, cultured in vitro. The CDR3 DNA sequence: TGTGCCAGCAGTTACTCGACCGGACAGGGGGCTGGAGAGCAGTACTTC. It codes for CASSYSTGQGAGEQYF.